The entry below gives a single T cell receptor (beta chain) sequence along with its context. A read error may be the cause here, since a much bigger clone is one base away. The sample is drawn from a study of regulatory T cells in long-lasting Graves disease. Time point defined: newly diagnosed GD, antithyroid drugs for less than 3 months. From RNA extracted from PBMCs, the TCR library was made. This CDR3 spans 12 amino acids. V was trimmed by 6 bases and J by 10 bases, leaving 13 bases between them. The authors built TCR beta libraries using iRepertoire HTBI primers and Arm-PCR of CDR3 regions. MiXCR was run by TCRdb on the multiplex PCR reads, yielding one entry per CDR3 protein. This table has 250,000 to 400,000 distinct CDR3 sequences, about 20% appearing once.

The sequencing used peripheral blood mononuclear cells (PBMCs), collected at new diagnosis, from a patient treated with antithyroid drugs. The rearrangement uses TRBV12-3 or TRBV12-4 and TRBJ2-1; D is undetermined. This sequence was found in a female donor with Graves disease. Here the CDR3 DNA reads TGTGCCAGCAGCCCGCAGGACCACGAGCAGTTCTTC. It translates to CASSPQDHEQFF.